In its sample, the clone carrying this TCR beta chain was seen a few times. Using unique molecular identifiers, the investigators prepared the TCRbeta library. MiXCR was run by TCRdb on the PCR reads, yielding one entry per CDR3 protein. The sample shows about a million distinct CDR3 sequences, less than 30% of them seen only once. The V end lost 3 bases, the J end lost 6 bases, and 14 bases lay between the germline ends. This CDR3 comprises 14 residues. The data are from a study of T-cell reconstitution after alpha-beta-depleted transplantation in children. The specimen was PBMCs, mostly from graft donor cells, collected 360 days after TCRalphabeta/CD19-depleted stem cell transplant. The source of this sequence is a boy younger than two who had a stem cell transplant for SCID, so the T cells may come from the graft donor. The chain has TRBV12-3 or TRBV12-4 and TRBJ1-2; D call uncertain. The CDR3 nucleotides are TGTGCCAGCAGTTTCAATGCGGGTCGGGATGGCTACACCTTC. Its translation: CASSFNAGRDGYTF.